This TCR beta chain is drawn from a study of T-cell memory formation after mild COVID-19. CDR1 is SQVTM, CDR2 ANQGSEA, per germline. Trimming stripped 6 bases from V and 0 bases from J, with 11 bases between. CDR3 size: 13 residues. This clonotype showed up just a few times. Constant-segment-primed 5'RACE gave TCR alpha and TCR beta cDNA libraries with sample barcodes and UMIs. TCRdb reprocessed the 5' RACE reads with MiXCR, giving one entry per CDR3 protein. Of 400,000 or so distinct CDR3 sequences listed, approximately 20% were seen once; the top ten hold approximately 8.4%. The V and J genes are TRBV29-1 and TRBJ1-2; perhaps TRBD1 as D (5 bases). The TCR was taken from an adult woman who had mild COVID-19 (a few samples of this study predate the infection). Cell type and time point are not known. Sequenced input: PBMCs or a T cell subset sorted from them (not recorded which). The CDR3 DNA follows: TGCAGCGTAGCCAGGGACCCTAACTATGGCTACACCTTC. Amino acids: CSVARDPNYGYTF.